The 9 T cell receptor beta chains reported below all come from one sample, sequenced in a study of T-cell memory formation after mild COVID-19. TCRdb reprocessed the 5' RACE reads via MiXCR and lists one record per CDR3 protein. The profile shows approximately 190,000 distinct CDR3 sequences, around 19% of them singletons. Sequencing was done on a sample of PBMCs or a T cell subset sorted from them (not recorded which). The receptors stem from an adult woman who had mild COVID-19 (a few samples of this study predate the infection). Cell type and time point are not known.

In this sample, this clonotype turned up a few times. V and J are TRBV5-1 and TRBJ1-2, with 7 bases identical to TRBD1. The CDR3 contains 14 residues. Germline V gene data show CDR1 as SGHRS and CDR2 as YFSETQ. V gave up 4 bases and J gave up 4 bases; unmatched junction bases: 7. The CDR3 sequence is CASSPQTGIYGYTF. For the CDR3, the DNA is TGCGCCAGCAGCCCACAGACAGGGATCTATGGCTACACCTTC.

This clonotype was observed a handful of times. V gene TRBV7-2 combines with J gene TRBJ1-2, with 8 nucleotides matching TRBD1. The CDR3 loop spans 14 amino acids. Germline trimming cut 6 bases from V and 2 bases from J; bases unmatched to any gene: 5. Germline V gene lookup returns CDR1 SGHTA and CDR2 FQGNSA. The CDR3 reads CASRATGVNYGYTF. CDR3 DNA sequence: TGTGCCAGCAGGGCGACAGGGGTAAACTATGGCTACACCTTC.

This clonotype was seen only a few times. The rearrangement joins TRBV12-3 or TRBV12-4 to TRBJ2-3, with D perhaps matching TRBD1 (5 bases). V dropped 9 bases and J dropped 0 bases, with 16 bases sitting between them. This CDR3 is 15 amino acids long. The CDR3 DNA follows: TGTGCCAGTACAGGTTCTGGCTCTAGCACAGATACGCAGTATTTT. This translates into CASTGSGSSTDTQYF.

This clonotype was seen more than once but under ten times. The chain is built from TRBV6-6 and TRBJ2-4; 8 bases fit TRBD1. Germline trimming cut 0 bases from V and 8 bases from J; bases unmatched to any gene: 18. The CDR3 extends over 19 amino acids. The germline V gene has CDR1 MNHNY and CDR2 SVGAGI (reference sequence). The CDR3 is CASSYSLGRGRKGQDIQYF. For the CDR3, the DNA is TGTGCCAGCAGTTACTCGTTGGGCAGGGGGCGTAAAGGACAGGACATTCAGTACTTC.

The chain links TRBV18 to TRBJ1-4; D call uncertain. This CDR3 has 13 residues. Germline values: CDR1 KGHSH, CDR2 LQKENI. Between the trimmed V and J ends, which lost 6 bases and 3 bases, there was a span of 8 bases. The CDR3 DNA is TGTGCCAGCTCCCGGAGCTCTAATGAAAAACTGTTTTTT. Its protein product is CASSRSSNEKLFF.

There are a few counts of this clonotype. A single base separates this from a much larger clone, so it may be a read error. The chain couples TRBV6-5 to TRBJ1-1; 11 bases line up with TRBD1. V shed 0 bases, J shed 4 bases, and the junction held 1 base outside the gene matches. Germline loops: CDR1 MNHEY, CDR2 SVGAGI. The CDR3 runs to 15 residues. CDR3 region: CASSYSGQGVTEAFF. The CDR3 coding sequence is TGTGCCAGCAGTTACTCGGGACAGGGGGTCACTGAAGCTTTCTTT.

The V call is TRBV4-2, the J call TRBJ1-4, with a possible D match to TRBD1 (5 bases). V lost 1 base and J 5 bases, leaving 11 bases between the germline ends. CDR3 length: 15 residues. Germline lookup yields CDR1 LGHNA and CDR2 YNFKEQ. The DNA of the CDR3 is TGTGCCAGCAGCCAAGGAGGCAGGGTAAATGAAAAACTGTTTTTT. Encoded protein: CASSQGGRVNEKLFF.

The chain recombines TRBV25-1 with TRBJ2-1; D tentatively reads TRBD1 or TRBD2 (5 bases each). Trimming took 2 bases from V and 7 from J, leaving 18 bases between them. From germline, CDR1 is MGHDK and CDR2 SYGVNS. The CDR3 is 16 amino acids. The CDR3 is CASSEVGTLIGNEQFF. The CDR3 DNA is TGTGCCAGCAGTGAAGTCGGGACCCTTATTGGGAATGAGCAGTTCTTC.

This clonotype was seen a handful of times. CDR3 nucleotide sequence: TGTGCCAGCAGTGAACCCAGGCCCCTCTACTTC. It is translated as CASSEPRPLYF. V is TRBV6-1 and J is TRBJ2-7; D remains unclear. This CDR3 has 11 amino acids. Between the trimmed V and J ends, which lost 2 bases and 13 bases, there was a span of 12 bases. The germline V gene has CDR1 MNHNS and CDR2 SASEGT.